This paragraph reports one T cell receptor (beta chain). Here immunoSEQ multiplex PCR was the method, and the copy in TCRdb shows in-frame clones only, minus some. The sample holds about 83,000 clones; around 92% are singletons and the top ten take approximately 0.25%. The sample is drawn from a study of technical replicates of blood from a handful of donors. Germline loops: CDR1 ENHRY, CDR2 SYGVKD. Losses at the gene ends were 3 bases for V and 1 base for J; bases not matched to a gene: 5. This CDR3 region has 15 residues. The rearrangement uses TRBV10-3 and TRBJ2-5; TRBD2 agrees at 7 bases. Sequences were obtained from T cells isolated from PBMCs. This sequence originates from a human donor in good health. This CDR3 is CAISENSGGQETQYF. The CDR3 bases are TGTGCCATCAGTGAAAATTCGGGGGGCCAAGAGACCCAGTACTTC.